The 20 T cell receptor beta chains listed next were all sequenced from one sample in a study of shared clonotypes between healthy human individuals (TCRdb year 2020). Library method: the immunoSEQ multiplex PCR assay. TCRdb provides this immuneACCESS table in a form limited to in-frame rearrangements. Some clones are lacking; in checked studies, under half of them reflect an unresolved V gene, and why the rest are absent is not known. The sample data list nearly 1 million clones, and about 80% of these were observed just once. Together, the top ten hold approximately 1.5% of the sample. The sample taken for sequencing was memory CD4+ T cells sorted from blood. The intended sense of this specimen's cell subset or site label: CD45RA-negative fraction. These TCRs come from a man between 18 and 29 years old in good health.

In this sample, this clone turned up a few times. The V and J genes are TRBV7-9 and TRBJ1-6; no firm D call. CDR1 SEHNR and CDR2 FQNEAQ come from the germline V gene (reference sequence). Trimming left V 2 bases short and J 7 bases short, with 6 bases between. The CDR3 spans 13 residues. The DNA of the CDR3 is TGTGCCAGCAGCTTAATGACGAATTCACCCCTCCACTTT. It codes for CASSLMTNSPLHF.

This chain links TRBV7-4 with TRBJ2-7, with 8 nucleotides matching TRBD2. There are 16 residues in the CDR3. J was trimmed by 6 bases and V by 4 bases; bases with no gene match: 14. Per germline, CDR1 SGHVT and CDR2 SQSDAQ. CDR3 sequence reads: CASSCLPGLEGREQYF. The CDR3 nucleotides read TGTGCCAGCAGCTGTTTACCGGGACTAGAAGGTCGCGAGCAGTACTTC.

This clone was detected once. This chain joins TRBV20-1 and TRBJ1-5; D is undetermined. V lost 4 bases, J lost 6 bases, and 4 bases lay in between. Germline assignment: CDR1 DFQATT and CDR2 SNEGSKA (reference sequence). The CDR3 runs to 10 residues. The CDR3 coding sequence is TGCAGTGCTAAACGTCAGCCCCAGCATTTT. It yields the protein CSAKRQPQHF.

This clone appeared a few times. Within the sample, other DNA sequences also encode this same CDR3. The chain joins TRBV19 to TRBJ2-3; 8 bases are a match to TRBD1. With V trimmed by 9 bases and J by 1 base, 3 bases remained unmatched. The CDR3 spans 13 residues. The germline gives CDR1 LNHDA, CDR2 SQIVND (reference sequence). The CDR3 coding sequence is TGTGCCAGCTCGGACAGGGGCACAGATACGCAGTATTTT. Its translation is CASSDRGTDTQYF. Full variable domain (outside the CDR3, taken from reference TRBV19 and TRBJ2-3): DGGITQSPKYLFRKEGQNVTLSCEQNLNHDAMYWYRQDPGQGLRLIYYSQIVNDFQKGDIAEGYSVSREKKESFPLTVTSAQKNPTAFYLCASSDRGTDTQYFGPGTRLTVL.

This clone has just a few counts. The gene calls are TRBV7-8 and TRBJ2-6, with TRBD1 identical over 8 bases. The CDR3 is made up of 21 amino acids. Germline-derived CDR1 and CDR2 are SGHVS and FQNEAQ. The ends lost 2 bases at V and 0 bases at J; junction bases unmatched: 15. CDR3 in amino acids: CASSLRGYGQGLFSGANVLTF. CDR3 sequence (DNA): TGTGCCAGCAGCTTACGGGGGTATGGACAGGGTCTTTTCTCTGGGGCCAACGTCCTGACTTTC.

This chain links TRBV7-2 with TRBJ1-3, with D tentatively TRBD1 (6 bases). The CDR3 is made up of 16 amino acids. Trimming cost V 1 base and J 2 bases, with 12 bases left between them. Germline values: CDR1 SGHTA, CDR2 FQGNSA. The CDR3 reads CASSLGHTGPGNTIYF. The CDR3 region has the DNA TGTGCCAGCAGCTTAGGCCATACAGGGCCTGGAAACACCATATATTTT.

In its sample, this clone was seen once. The CDR3 DNA is TGTGCCAGCAGTGTACACAGGGGGGATGAGCAGTTCTTC. Amino acids: CASSVHRGDEQFF. V is TRBV2 and J is TRBJ2-1; 8 nucleotides agree with TRBD1. Germline V gene lookup returns CDR1 SNHLY and CDR2 FYNNEI. CDR3 size: 13 residues. The junction had 4 bases not matched to a gene; V was cut back by 4 bases and J by 8 bases.

This sequence joins TRBV5-6 and TRBJ2-3; D not certain. CDR3 size: 13 residues. In germline, CDR1 is SGHDT, CDR2 YYEEEE. V dropped 5 bases and J dropped 0 bases, with 7 bases sitting between them. DNA of the CDR3: TGTGCCAGCAGACGCGACAGCACAGATACGCAGTATTTT. This codes for CASRRDSTDTQYF.

This chain links TRBV5-6 with TRBJ2-2; D not resolved. There are 13 residues in the CDR3. Per germline, CDR1 SGHDT and CDR2 YYEEEE. The V end lost 5 bases, the J end lost 1 base, and 6 bases lay between the germline ends. CDR3 bases: TGTGCCAGCAGTCCAGGGAACACCGGGGAGCTGTTTTTT. This translates into CASSPGNTGELFF.

This clone was recorded once. The chain links TRBV7-9 to TRBJ1-5; D gene unclear. The germline CDR1 and CDR2 sequences are SEHNR and FQNEAQ (reference sequence). Trimming left V 2 bases short and J 2 bases short, with 13 bases between. CDR3 length equals 16 residues. The CDR3 DNA is TGTGCCAGCAGCTTATCGTCCCAAGGCGGCAATCAGCCCCAGCATTTT. Residues: CASSLSSQGGNQPQHF.

The V call is TRBV7-2, the J call TRBJ1-5; no clear D. CDR3 length: 14 residues. CDR1 is SGHTA, CDR2 FQGNSA, per germline. V shed 4 bases and J shed 0 bases, with 7 bases lying between them. The CDR3 sequence: CASSSGYSNQPQHF. The CDR3 nucleotides are TGTGCCAGCAGCTCTGGTTATAGCAATCAGCCCCAGCATTTT.

The chain uses TRBV6-6 and TRBJ1-4; the D is unclear. V was shortened by 2 bases and J by 7 bases, with 11 bases between the two germline ends. The CDR3 totals 14 residues. CDR1 and CDR2 (germline): MNHNY, SVGAGI (reference sequence). The CDR3 bases are TGTGCCAGCAGTTACGAAGTGTTGGGTGAAAAACTGTTTTTT. Amino acids: CASSYEVLGEKLFF.

The chain recombines TRBV7-2 with TRBJ1-2; D gene unclear. Germline V gives CDR1 SGHTA, CDR2 FQGNSA. The CDR3 has 14 amino acids. With 3 bases removed from V and 6 bases from J, the gap between germline ends came to 14 bases. CDR3 region: CASSFRGVTHGYTF. The DNA for the CDR3 is TGTGCCAGCAGCTTCCGTGGGGTTACACATGGCTACACCTTC.

This chain links TRBV7-2 with TRBJ2-3; either TRBD1 or TRBD2 may supply D (5 bases each). The CDR3 runs to 16 residues. Between the trimmed V and J ends, which lost 3 bases and 8 bases, there was a span of 21 bases. Germline CDR1 is SGHTA and CDR2 is FQGNSA. CDR3: CASSLYQGALSGTQYF. The CDR3 DNA is TGTGCCAGCAGCTTGTACCAGGGAGCCCTCTCAGGTACGCAGTATTTT.

The chain combines TRBV30 with TRBJ2-2; 13 nucleotides align to TRBD2. The CDR3 is made up of 17 amino acids. Germline CDR1 reads GTSNPN; CDR2 reads SVGIG (reference sequence). V lost 2 bases and J lost 8; bases outside the gene matches: 11. The CDR3 coding sequence is TGTGCCTGGAGTCCTCAAGGACTAGCGGGGGCCCTTGGGGAGCTGTTTTTT. Protein: CAWSPQGLAGALGELFF.

J is TRBJ2-7 and V is TRBV6-1; a weak D match, TRBD1 (6 bases). The CDR3 covers 14 residues. Germline V CDR1 and CDR2: MNHNS, SASEGT. The V end was cut by 2 bases, the J end by 5 bases, with 13 bases between. The CDR3 protein is CASSESFGGHEQYF. CDR3 sequence (DNA): TGTGCCAGCAGTGAATCTTTTGGGGGCCACGAGCAGTACTTC.

V usage is TRBV28 and J usage is TRBJ1-1, with TRBD1 identical over 7 bases. The V and J ends lost 6 bases and 4 bases, in that order; junction bases with no gene match: 8. The CDR3 covers 14 residues. CDR1 and CDR2 (germline): MDHEN, SYDVKM. The CDR3 DNA follows: TGTGCCAGCAGGACGGGACAGTTGAGCACTGAAGCTTTCTTT. Its translation: CASRTGQLSTEAFF. Full variable domain (missing parts from reference TRBV28 and TRBJ1-1): DVKVTQSSRYLVKRTGEKVFLECVQDMDHENMFWYRQDPGLGLRLIYFSYDVKMKEKGDIPEGYSVSREKKERFSLILESASTNQTSMYLCASRTGQLSTEAFFGQGTRLTVV.

The chain joins TRBV11-2 to TRBJ1-2; the match to TRBD1 covers 7 bases. This CDR3 spans 13 amino acids. V dropped 1 base and J dropped 8; count of bases not matched to a gene: 4. CDR1 SGHAT and CDR2 FQNNGV come from the germline V gene. This CDR3 is CASSLGGQFGYTF. The CDR3 region has the DNA TGTGCCAGCAGCTTAGGGGGACAGTTCGGCTACACCTTC. Together with reference TRBV11-2 and TRBJ1-2, the CDR3 gives the full variable domain: EAGVAQSPRYKIIEKRQSVAFWCNPISGHATLYWYQQILGQGPKLLIQFQNNGVVDDSQLPKDRFSAERLKGVDSTLKIQPAKLEDSAVYLCASSLGGQFGYTFGSGTRLTVV.

The chain uses TRBV28 and TRBJ1-5; 8 positions agree with TRBD1. The CDR3 is 15 residues long. Germline V gene sequence: CDR1 MDHEN, CDR2 SYDVKM. J lost 7 bases, V lost 4 bases, and 9 bases had no gene match. This CDR3 is CASSSQGGQFQPQHF. Written as DNA, the CDR3 is TGTGCCAGCAGTTCACAGGGGGGTCAGTTCCAGCCCCAGCATTTT. Complete variable domain (other parts from reference TRBV28 and TRBJ1-5): DVKVTQSSRYLVKRTGEKVFLECVQDMDHENMFWYRQDPGLGLRLIYFSYDVKMKEKGDIPEGYSVSREKKERFSLILESASTNQTSMYLCASSSQGGQFQPQHFGDGTRLSIL.

This chain's CDR3 is CASSQDRDPDTQYF. DNA of the CDR3: TGTGCCAGCAGCCAAGACAGGGACCCAGATACGCAGTATTTT. This chain uses TRBV2 with TRBJ2-3, with 7 bases matching TRBD1. V was pared by 6 bases and J by 4 bases, with 7 bases of the junction left unmatched. CDR3 size: 14 residues. Per germline, CDR1 SNHLY and CDR2 FYNNEI.